A selection of T cell receptor beta chains follows, all from one sample in a study of vaccination effects on CD4 cells after COVID-19. Their antigens remain unidentified. Profiling relied on immunoSEQ multiplex PCR, and the TCRdb table lists in-frame clones only, not all of them. The sample lists tens of thousands of clones; around 70% were seen once. Material: CD4+ T cells from PBMCs cultured with HCoV-229E spike peptides, obtained before COVID-19 vaccination. The receptors originated from a human donor who received a COVID-19 vaccine. Each CDR3 is given with its conserved first and last residue. The D gene is left open where the match is weak. The size of a clone is reported for some rows only, either as once, few or many, or as a class for expanded clones.

TRBJ2-7 | NA | 14 | TRBV21-1 | NA | CARPDRDRGYEQYF | TGTGCCAGACCAGACCGGGACAGGGGATACGAGCAGTACTTC
TRBJ1-1 | NA | 14 | TRBV13 | TRBD1 | CASSSTGGSTEAFF | TGTGCCAGCAGCTCGACAGGGGGTAGTACTGAAGCTTTCTTT
TRBJ1-1 | NA | 16 | TRBV6-1 | TRBD1 | CASSAAAQGARVGAFF | TGTGCCAGCAGTGCAGCTGCACAGGGGGCGAGGGTAGGAGCTTTCTTT
TRBJ1-2 | once | 14 | TRBV5-1 | TRBD1 | CASSLDRQGGGYTF | TGCGCCAGCAGCTTGGACAGACAGGGAGGTGGCTACACCTTC
TRBJ1-5 | few | 15 | TRBV6-5 | NA | CASRERGASNQPQHF | TGTGCCAGCAGGGAGAGGGGGGCTAGCAATCAGCCCCAGCATTTT
TRBJ2-5 | NA | 13 | TRBV9 | NA | CASGRRGQETQYF | TGTGCCAGCGGACGCAGGGGTCAAGAGACCCAGTACTTC
TRBJ1-1 | NA | 16 | TRBV10-3 | NA | CAISGGGFARNTEAFF | TGTGCCATCAGTGGGGGGGGATTCGCCAGGAACACTGAAGCTTTCTTT
TRBJ2-1 | NA | 15 | TRBV3-1/TRBV3-2 | NA | CASTLGGTSYNEQFF | TGTGCCAGCACCCTCGGGGGAACCTCCTACAATGAGCAGTTCTTC
TRBJ1-1 | NA | 13 | TRBV6-1 | NA | CASSDESRQKAFF | TGTGCCAGCAGTGATGAATCTAGGCAGAAGGCTTTCTTT
TRBJ1-2 | NA | 17 | TRBV30 | TRBD1 | CAWRLWTGGGRNYGYTF | TGTGCCTGGAGACTTTGGACAGGGGGCGGTCGGAACTATGGCTACACCTTC
TRBJ1-5 | once | 15 | TRBV6-5 | NA | CASGLVGVDGQPQHF | TGTGCCAGCGGCTTGGTGGGGGTTGACGGTCAGCCCCAGCATTTT
TRBJ1-2 | once | 16 | TRBV7-6 | NA | CASSLGLGGPGYGYTF | TGTGCCAGCAGCTTGGGGCTCGGGGGCCCTGGGTATGGCTACACCTTC
TRBJ2-3 | NA | 14 | TRBV10-3 | TRBD1 | CAIRAGQGTDTQYF | TGTGCCATCAGGGCGGGACAGGGAACAGATACGCAGTATTTT
TRBJ2-3 | NA | 16 | TRBV7-2 | NA | CASSLDPASLTDTQYF | TGTGCCAGCAGCTTAGATCCGGCGTCCCTTACAGATACGCAGTATTTT
TRBJ1-5 | NA | 14 | TRBV5-8 | NA | CASSLNRGSQPQHF | TGTGCCAGCAGCTTGAATCGGGGGAGTCAGCCCCAGCATTTT
TRBJ2-3 | NA | 18 | TRBV21-1 | NA | CASSKDTVSTGNTDTQYF | TGTGCCAGCAGCAAAGATACTGTCTCAACGGGAAATACAGATACGCAGTATTTT
TRBJ2-1 | NA | 16 | TRBV13 | TRBD2 | CASSPTLAGGLGEQFF | TGTGCCAGCAGCCCAACTCTAGCGGGAGGGCTTGGTGAGCAGTTCTTC
TRBJ2-7 | NA | 14 | TRBV27 | TRBD2 | CASSNPGLAGEQYF | TGTGCCAGCAGTAACCCGGGACTAGCGGGTGAGCAGTACTTC
TRBJ2-7 | NA | 12 | TRBV6-1 | NA | CASSEYWGELTF | TGTGCCAGCAGTGAATACTGGGGGGAGCTAACCTTC
TRBJ2-5 | few | 12 | TRBV6-5 | NA | CASWGLQETQYF | TGTGCCAGCTGGGGCCTACAAGAGACCCAGTACTTC
TRBJ1-1 | NA | 14 | TRBV10-1 | NA | CASSKTGQGTEAFF | TGCGCCAGCAGCAAAACAGGGCAGGGCACTGAAGCTTTCTTT
TRBJ2-1 | NA | 16 | TRBV25-1 | TRBD2 | CASSEPGGHKSYEQFF | TGTGCCAGCAGTGAACCGGGGGGGCATAAATCGTATGAGCAGTTCTTC
TRBJ2-3 | NA | 16 | TRBV6-5 | NA | CASSYTPGAWTDTQYF | TGTGCCAGCAGTTACACGCCGGGTGCTTGGACAGATACGCAGTATTTT
TRBJ2-3 | NA | 16 | TRBV4-1 | TRBD2 | CASSQVRTSGEDTQYF | TGCGCCAGCAGCCAAGTCCGGACTAGCGGAGAAGATACGCAGTATTTT
TRBJ1-5 | NA | 16 | TRBV6-6 | NA | CASRSTIPYSNQPQHF | TGTGCCAGCAGGTCAACTATACCGTATAGCAATCAGCCCCAGCATTTT
TRBJ2-1 | NA | 12 | TRBV3-1/TRBV3-2 | NA | CASSDREGEQFF | TGTGCCAGCAGCGACAGGGAGGGTGAGCAGTTCTTC
TRBJ2-1 | few | 12 | TRBV27 | NA | CASRDQYNEQFF | TGTGCCAGCAGGGACCAGTACAATGAGCAGTTCTTC
TRBJ2-6 | NA | 14 | TRBV10-1 | NA | CASSVLSGANVLTF | TGCGCCAGCAGTGTTCTCTCTGGGGCCAACGTCCTGACTTTC
TRBJ2-5 | NA | 13 | TRBV12-3/TRBV12-4 | NA | CASRFGLAETQYF | TGTGCCAGCAGGTTTGGGCTAGCGGAGACCCAGTACTTC
TRBJ2-7 | NA | 15 | TRBV27 | NA | CASSPEVGGNYEQYF | TGTGCCAGCAGTCCCGAGGTGGGGGGCAACTACGAGCAGTACTTC
TRBJ2-1 | NA | 14 | TRBV10-3 | NA | CAISVRDSANEQFF | TGTGCCATCAGTGTGCGGGACTCCGCAAATGAGCAGTTCTTC
TRBJ1-1 | NA | 15 | TRBV9 | NA | CASSVEGTVNTEAFF | TGTGCCAGCAGCGTAGAGGGGACGGTGAACACTGAAGCTTTCTTT
TRBJ2-7 | NA | 16 | TRBV5-4 | NA | CASSRPAGMNFYEQYF | TGTGCCAGCAGCCGTCCGGCAGGGATGAATTTCTACGAGCAGTACTTC
TRBJ2-4 | few | 14 | TRBV5-4 | TRBD1 | CASSLPGQKNIQYF | TGTGCCAGCAGCCTACCGGGACAGAAAAACATTCAGTACTTC
TRBJ2-1 | NA | 16 | TRBV10-1 | NA | CASSPGDRFLYNEQFF | TGCGCCAGCAGCCCCGGTGACAGGTTTCTCTACAATGAGCAGTTCTTC
TRBJ2-5 | NA | 17 | TRBV2 | TRBD2 | CASSDVWAGGYQETQYF | TGTGCCAGCAGTGACGTGTGGGCGGGGGGGTACCAAGAGACCCAGTACTTC
TRBJ2-3 | NA | 15 | TRBV24-1 | NA | CATSDRGRGTDTQYF | TGTGCCACCAGTGACCGTGGACGGGGCACAGATACGCAGTATTTT
TRBJ2-3 | NA | 18 | TRBV11-3 | TRBD2 | CASSLGTSGSSSTDTQYF | TGTGCCAGCAGCTTGGGGACTAGCGGGAGTTCTAGCACAGATACGCAGTATTTT
TRBJ1-5 | NA | 14 | TRBV3-1/TRBV3-2 | TRBD1 | CASSLGQGNQPQHF | TGTGCCAGCAGCCTTGGACAGGGAAATCAGCCCCAGCATTTT
TRBJ2-5 | NA | 14 | TRBV1 | NA | CTSSRGSTGETQYF | TGCACCAGCAGCCGGGGCTCCACGGGGGAGACCCAGTACTTC
TRBJ2-3 | NA | 14 | TRBV6-4 | NA | CASSPTKSTDTQYF | TGTGCCAGCAGTCCGACTAAAAGCACAGATACGCAGTATTTT
TRBJ1-2 | NA | 15 | TRBV4-2 | TRBD1 | CASSQDGRQGYGYTF | TGTGCCAGCAGCCAAGATGGACGACAGGGGTATGGCTACACCTTC
TRBJ1-1 | few | 14 | TRBV5-1 | NA | CASSTGTVNTEAFF | TGCGCCAGCAGCACGGGGACGGTGAACACTGAAGCTTTCTTT
TRBJ1-1 | NA | 15 | TRBV3-1/TRBV3-2 | TRBD1 | CASSQGWDRATEAFF | TGTGCCAGCAGCCAAGGATGGGACAGGGCCACTGAAGCTTTCTTT
TRBJ2-1 | NA | 15 | TRBV5-1 | NA | CASSPTPILNNEQFF | TGCGCCAGCAGCCCGACGCCTATCCTAAACAATGAGCAGTTCTTC